Reported below is one T cell receptor beta chain. The sample is drawn from a study of blood T cell repertoires in COVID-19. In the authors' workflow: The assay estimated nucleated cells by amplifying reference gene primers. This table comes from immunoSEQ multiplex PCR, and its TCRdb copy is limited to in-frame clones, with some not included. The DNA was the basis for D and trimming; V, J and clone size are from that table. The sample has almost 400,000 clones; 85% to 90% are singletons. The CDR3 totals 14 residues. Germline V gene lookup returns CDR1 MDHEN and CDR2 SYDVKM. After removal of 6 bases from V and 7 bases from J, the junction contained 7 bases not matched to a gene.

The TCR was taken from a woman aged 25 to 39 who had recovered from COVID-19. Sequencing input: PBMCs or T cells enriched from blood (not recorded which). The rearrangement joins TRBV28 to TRBJ1-4; 8 bases fit TRBD1. CDR3 nucleotides: TGTGCCAGCAGAACCGGACAGGGAAGTGAAAAACTGTTTTTT. Protein: CASRTGQGSEKLFF.